This entry lists 25 T cell receptor beta chains sequenced from one sample in a study of blood T cells in healthy people across ages (dated by TCRdb to 2015 to 2017). The library was generated by 5' RACE. TCRdb names Illumina HiSeq 2500 as the instrument used. A second 7 to 11 cycle PCR used a sample-barcoded 5' primer and a J-beta primer mix. Using fastp at Q25 and MiXCR, TCRdb reprocessed the public reads and kept productive beta chains. Each record represents a unique CDR3 protein, reported with the most common genes and DNA among its rows. The sample profile shows about 670,000 distinct CDR3 sequences; roughly 41% of them were found once. The ten largest account for 30% of the sample. Sequencing was carried out using blood. These receptor sequences come from an elderly man in good health.

The chain is built from TRBV4-3 and TRBJ2-1; D remains ambiguous. CDR3 length equals 12 residues. V lost 0 bases and J 9 bases, leaving 6 bases between the germline ends. Germline V lookup: CDR1 LGHNA, CDR2 YSLEER. CDR3 in amino acids: CASSQDRREQFF. CDR3 DNA sequence: TGCGCCAGCAGCCAAGATCGGCGTGAGCAGTTCTTC.

This clonotype showed up just once. Here the CDR3 DNA reads TGTGCCATCAGCCCCGGGGGGATATACAATGAGCAGTTCTTC. Translated: CAISPGGIYNEQFF. The J gene is TRBJ2-1, the V gene TRBV10-3; 7 positions match TRBD2. Germline-derived CDR1 and CDR2 are ENHRY and SYGVKD. The CDR3 spans 14 residues. V dropped 6 bases and J dropped 4; count of bases not matched to a gene: 6.

This clonotype was counted a few times. CDR3: CASRSTSGAYNEQFF. The CDR3 DNA reads TGTGCCAGCAGGTCGACTAGCGGAGCCTACAATGAGCAGTTCTTC. V is TRBV6-6 and J is TRBJ2-1; TRBD2 matches at 9 bases. Germline lookup yields CDR1 MNHNY and CDR2 SVGAGI (reference sequence). V gave up 6 bases and J gave up 2 bases; unmatched junction bases: 5. This CDR3 has 15 amino acids.

This clonotype was detected only a few times. The chain uses TRBV24-1 and TRBJ2-1; 12 bases line up with TRBD2. The CDR3 covers 14 residues. Trimming removed 9 bases from V and 4 bases from J; junction bases left unmatched: 3. CDR1 KGHDR and CDR2 SFDVKD come from the germline V gene. CDR3 sequence reads: CATGGLAGYNEQFF. CDR3 coding DNA: TGTGCCACCGGAGGACTAGCGGGGTACAATGAGCAGTTCTTC.

This clonotype was seen just once. The chain combines TRBV20-1 with TRBJ2-5; D remains ambiguous. The CDR3 runs 10 residues. The V gene's germline CDR1 is DFQATT and CDR2 SNEGSKA (reference sequence). Between the trimmed V and J ends, which lost 4 bases and 4 bases, there was a span of 4 bases. CDR3 sequence (DNA): TGCAGTGCTAAGTTAGAGACCCAGTACTTC. Protein product: CSAKLETQYF.

This clonotype appeared a single time. This chain links TRBV7-3 with TRBJ2-5; 8 nucleotides line up with TRBD1. From germline, CDR1 is SGHTA and CDR2 FQGTGA. V lost 0 bases, J lost 4 bases, and 7 bases stayed unmatched. The CDR3 sequence is 16 residues long. The CDR3 nucleotides are TGTGCCAGCAGCTTAACGGGGGACAGGACTCGAGAGACCCAGTACTTC. Its translation is CASSLTGDRTRETQYF. The entire variable domain, with the rest obtained from reference TRBV7-3 and TRBJ2-5, is as follows: GAGVSQTPSNKVTEKGKYVELRCDPISGHTALYWYRQSLGQGPEFLIYFQGTGAADDSGLPNDRFFAVRPEGSVSTLKIQRTERGDSAVYLCASSLTGDRTRETQYFGPGTRLLVL.

The chain carries TRBV6-2 or TRBV6-3 and TRBJ2-1, with 7 bases fitting TRBD1. The CDR3 has 15 residues. After removal of 2 bases from V and 4 bases from J, the junction contained 5 bases not matched to a gene. Germline values: CDR1 MNHEY, CDR2 SVGEGT. CDR3 amino acids: CASSYPGQVYNEQFF. The CDR3 coding sequence is TGTGCCAGCAGTTACCCAGGACAGGTATACAATGAGCAGTTCTTC.

This sequence joins TRBV4-2 and TRBJ2-1; 12 bases map to TRBD2. The CDR3 sequence is 19 residues long. After removal of 0 bases from V and 0 bases from J, the junction contained 6 bases not matched to a gene. Germline-derived CDR1 and CDR2 are LGHNA and YNFKEQ. The CDR3 reads CASSQDGTSGLSSYNEQFF. The CDR3 DNA is TGTGCCAGCAGCCAAGATGGGACTAGCGGGCTGAGCTCCTACAATGAGCAGTTCTTC.

This chain uses TRBV4-3 with TRBJ2-5, with TRBD2 matching 11 bases. Germline-derived CDR1 and CDR2 are LGHNA and YSLEER. This CDR3 comprises 16 residues. With 3 bases clipped from V and 2 bases from J, the junction kept 5 bases outside the gene matches. CDR3 region: CASSHRTSGPQETQYF. CDR3 sequence (DNA): TGCGCCAGCAGCCACCGGACTAGCGGGCCTCAAGAGACCCAGTACTTC.

This clonotype was detected only a few times. The chain employs TRBV12-3 or TRBV12-4 and TRBJ2-4; TRBD2 might be the D (6 bases). The V and J ends lost 5 bases and 13 bases respectively, with 12 bases between them. CDR3 size: 11 residues. The CDR3 protein is CASSIRREQYF. CDR3 nucleotides: TGTGCCAGCAGTATTAGGAGGGAGCAGTACTTC.

The V gene is TRBV6-6, the J gene TRBJ2-5; D may be TRBD2 (5 bases). Trimming pared 1 base from V and 4 bases from J, leaving 10 bases between. Germline V CDR1 and CDR2: MNHNY, SVGAGI (reference sequence). The CDR3 has 14 residues. In DNA form, the CDR3 reads TGTGCCAGCAGTTACTTGAGGGCCCGAGAGACCCAGTACTTC. Its translation: CASSYLRARETQYF.

The V and J genes are TRBV6-6 and TRBJ1-1; D possibly corresponds to TRBD1 (6 bases). The CDR3 has 16 residues. Germline loops: CDR1 MNHNY, CDR2 SVGAGI (reference sequence). V was trimmed by 0 bases and J by 5 bases, leaving 16 bases between them. CDR3 in DNA: TGTGCCAGCAGTTACTCGGGTCAGGGGAGAGGAACTGAAGCTTTCTTT. Its translation is CASSYSGQGRGTEAFF.

The chain uses TRBV6-2 or TRBV6-3 and TRBJ2-1; 7 nucleotides agree with TRBD1. Germline CDR1 is MNHEY and CDR2 is SVGEGT. The length of the CDR3 is 15 residues. V was pared by 6 bases and J by 4 bases, with 9 bases of the junction left unmatched. This chain's CDR3 is CASSPDREMYNEQFF. CDR3 nucleotides: TGTGCCAGCAGCCCCGACAGGGAGATGTACAATGAGCAGTTCTTC.

V gene TRBV6-6 combines with J gene TRBJ2-5, with D possibly matching TRBD2 (6 bases). Germline values: CDR1 MNHNY, CDR2 SVGAGI (reference sequence). The CDR3 is made up of 13 amino acids. Trimming cost V 6 bases and J 5 bases, with 13 bases left between them. The CDR3 reads CASRGRRLETQYF. The CDR3 coding sequence is TGTGCCAGCAGGGGGAGGAGGCTCGAGACCCAGTACTTC.

This clonotype was recorded a few times. V and J are TRBV6-4 and TRBJ2-3, with unresolved D. Trimming pared 5 bases from V and 4 bases from J, leaving 10 bases between. The CDR3 length is 13 residues. The germline V gene encodes CDR1 MRHNA and CDR2 SNTAGT. CDR3 nucleotide sequence: TGTGCCAGCAGTCCCTCAGGCGCAGATACGCAGTATTTT. This translates into CASSPSGADTQYF.

This chain connects TRBV29-1 to TRBJ1-4; 9 bases fit TRBD1. Looked up from germline, CDR1 is SQVTM and CDR2 is ANQGSEA. Losses at the gene ends were 7 bases for V and 10 bases for J; bases not matched to a gene: 7. The CDR3 length is 12 residues. Written as DNA, the CDR3 is TGCAGCGCATGGACAGGGGAGGGAAAACTGTTTTTT. Its translation is CSAWTGEGKLFF.

This clonotype occurred once. The chain has TRBV20-1 and TRBJ2-1, with 12 positions matching TRBD2. Germline-derived CDR1 and CDR2 are DFQATT and SNEGSKA (reference sequence). The CDR3 is 18 amino acids. V was clipped by 3 bases and J by 1 base; unmatched bases: 10. CDR3: CSARETSGSSNSYNEQFF. The CDR3 DNA reads TGCAGTGCTAGGGAGACTAGCGGGAGCTCTAATTCCTACAATGAGCAGTTCTTC.

The V call is TRBV5-1, the J call TRBJ2-3, with D perhaps given as TRBD1 or TRBD2 (5 bases each). Germline lookup yields CDR1 SGHRS and CDR2 YFSETQ. There are 15 residues in the CDR3. V was shortened by 7 bases and J by 5 bases, with 20 bases between the two germline ends. CDR3 amino acids: CASGHGTVRGDTQYF. The CDR3 nucleotides are TGCGCCAGCGGACACGGGACCGTCCGGGGAGATACGCAGTATTTT.

V gene TRBV18 combines with J gene TRBJ2-1; TRBD1 might be the D (7 bases). V lost 3 bases and J lost 5, with 14 bases in between. The CDR3 contains 15 residues. Germline assignment: CDR1 KGHSH and CDR2 LQKENI. In nucleotides, the CDR3 is TGTGCCAGCTCACCCCAGGGGGGACCGAACAATGAGCAGTTCTTC. Amino acids: CASSPQGGPNNEQFF.

This clonotype occurred a few times. The chain uses TRBV7-2 and TRBJ1-1; D gene ambiguous. V lost 3 bases and J 0 bases, leaving 2 bases between the germline ends. This CDR3 region has 12 residues. The germline gives CDR1 SGHTA, CDR2 FQGNSA. CDR3 region: CASSFLNTEAFF. The CDR3 DNA follows: TGTGCCAGCAGCTTCTTGAACACTGAAGCTTTCTTT.

This clonotype was counted a few times. The V gene is TRBV2, the J gene TRBJ2-7; 9 bases map to TRBD1. Trimming at V came to 6 bases and at J to 3 bases, leaving 9 bases not matched to a gene. Germline-derived CDR1 and CDR2 are SNHLY and FYNNEI. This CDR3 contains 15 residues. In nucleotides, the CDR3 is TGTGCCAGCAGAAAACCGGGACAGGGCGGCTACGAGCAGTACTTC. It encodes CASRKPGQGGYEQYF.

The CDR3 region has the DNA TGTGCCAGCAGTCCAACGGGCGGGAGTCAATTGAACACTGAAGCTTTCTTT. Its translation: CASSPTGGSQLNTEAFF. The genes are TRBV12-3 or TRBV12-4 and TRBJ1-1; D is unclear. V lost 5 bases, J lost 0 bases, and 19 bases lay in between. The length of the CDR3 is 17 residues.

This clonotype was seen a few times. The gene calls are TRBV2 and TRBJ1-4; D not resolved. CDR1 and CDR2 from the germline V gene are SNHLY and FYNNEI. Trimming left V 0 bases short and J 6 bases short, with 5 bases between. The CDR3 sequence is 13 residues long. The DNA of the CDR3 is TGTGCCAGCAGTGAAGCTGGGGATGAAAAACTGTTTTTT. This sequence encodes CASSEAGDEKLFF.

In nucleotides, the CDR3 is TGCGCCAGCTGCTCCCGGGGACGGAGTTCAACTAATGAAAAACTGTTTTTT. Its protein is CASCSRGRSSTNEKLFF. The chain joins TRBV4-1 to TRBJ1-4; tentatively, D is TRBD1 (5 bases). The CDR3 runs 17 residues. Germline V gives CDR1 MGHRA, CDR2 YSYEKL. The germline V and J ends were trimmed by 8 bases and 0 bases, with 19 bases remaining between them.

Note on this clonotype: The junction departs from the called germline gene at one end, perhaps through a read error. The chain uses TRBV28 and TRBJ2-3; the match to TRBD2 covers 10 bases. Germline V gene sequence: CDR1 MDHEN, CDR2 SYDVKM. The CDR3 sequence is 17 residues long. The CDR3 nucleotides read TGTGCCGGCAGTTTTTGGCTAGCGGGAGATTTCCAAGAGACCCAGTATTTT. It translates to CAGSFWLAGDFQETQYF.